There are many counts of the clone carrying this T cell receptor beta chain. These data are taken from a study of patients with pleural tuberculosis. TCRdb reprocessed the reads via MiXCR and lists one record per CDR3 protein. The repertoire has 40,000 to 55,000 distinct CDR3 sequences, less than 9.5% of them found once; the top ten carry 16%. V lost 5 bases and J lost 4; bases outside the gene matches: 10. Germline assignment: CDR1 MNHEY and CDR2 SMNVEV (reference sequence). CDR3 size: 15 residues. J is TRBJ2-7 and V is TRBV27; 8 nucleotides line up with TRBD1. The receptor was isolated from a human donor with pleural tuberculosis. Here the CDR3 reads CASSPAGGRAYEQYF. Here the CDR3 DNA reads TGTGCCAGCAGTCCGGCAGGGGGCCGAGCGTACGAGCAGTACTTC.